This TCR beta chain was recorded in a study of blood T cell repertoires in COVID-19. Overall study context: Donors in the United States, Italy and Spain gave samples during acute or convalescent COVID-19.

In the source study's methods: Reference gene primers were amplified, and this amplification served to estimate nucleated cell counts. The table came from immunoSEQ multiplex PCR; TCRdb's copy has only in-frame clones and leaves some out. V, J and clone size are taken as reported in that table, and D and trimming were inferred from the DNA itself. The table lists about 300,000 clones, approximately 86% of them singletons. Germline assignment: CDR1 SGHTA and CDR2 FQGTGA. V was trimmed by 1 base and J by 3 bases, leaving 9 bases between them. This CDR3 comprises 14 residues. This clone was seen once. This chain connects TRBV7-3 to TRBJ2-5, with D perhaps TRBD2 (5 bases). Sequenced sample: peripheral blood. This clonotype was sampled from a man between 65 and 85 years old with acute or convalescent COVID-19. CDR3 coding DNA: TGTGCCAGCAGCTTAATGGTCGGGGAAGAGACCCAGTACTTC. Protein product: CASSLMVGEETQYF.